The 3 T cell receptor beta chains given below trace back to one sample, sequenced in a study of blood T cell repertoires in COVID-19. Only in-frame clones appear in the TCRdb table, and some are missing; sequencing was by immunoSEQ multiplex PCR. The data show just over 150,000 clones, about 80% seen once. Sequenced input: peripheral blood. The receptors originated from a man in his fifties or sixties with acute or convalescent COVID-19.

CDR3 region: CASSRPPGEQFF. CDR3 nucleotides: TGTGCCAGCAGCAGACCCCCGGGGGAGCAGTTCTTC. This rearrangement joins TRBV3-1 (or the pseudogene TRBV3-2) to TRBJ2-1; a weak D match, TRBD2 (5 bases). The CDR3 runs to 12 residues. The V and J ends lost 5 bases and 10 bases respectively, with 12 bases between them. Per the germline V gene, CDR1 is LGHDT and CDR2 is YNNKEL (reference sequence).

The genes are TRBV2 and TRBJ2-7; 7 bases agree with TRBD1. The germline CDR1 and CDR2 sequences are SNHLY and FYNNEI. V lost 3 bases, J lost 3 bases, and 5 bases stayed unmatched. This CDR3 is built from 14 residues. CDR3 region: CASSEAGGIYEQYF. In DNA, the CDR3 is TGTGCCAGCAGTGAGGCAGGGGGTATCTACGAGCAGTACTTC.

The J gene is TRBJ2-7, the V gene TRBV5-8; 7 nucleotides match TRBD2. Trimming cost V 2 bases and J 6 bases; bases outside gene matches: 8. From germline, CDR1 is SGHTS and CDR2 YDEGEE. This CDR3 region has 14 residues. The CDR3 DNA sequence: TGTGCCAGCAGCTTAGGCGGGAGCTGGGGCGAGCAGTACTTC. It codes for CASSLGGSWGEQYF. The whole variable domain, filled in from reference TRBV5-8 and TRBJ2-7, reads EAGVTQSPTHLIKTRGQQATLRCSPISGHTSVYWYQQALGLGLQFLLWYDEGEERNRGNFPPRFSGRQFPNYSSELNVNALELEDSALYLCASSLGGSWGEQYFGPGTRLTVT.